This T cell receptor (beta chain) is from a study of PD-1 blockade in classical Hodgkin lymphoma. This clone appeared once. Data came from immunoSEQ multiplex PCR; TCRdb stores just in-frame clones and leaves some out. The table has tens of thousands of clones, roughly 89% seen once. Documented time point: newly diagnosed, previously untreated cHL patient sample. Purification of CD4+ T cells from thawed PBMCs was performed via magnetic negative selection. The germline CDR1 and CDR2 sequences are SNHLY and FYNNEI. The V gene lost 8 bases and the J gene lost 2 bases, with 17 bases spanning the gap. CDR3 length: 15 residues.

The sequenced sample was CD4+ T cells from blood. This clonotype was sampled from a human donor with classical Hodgkin lymphoma. V usage is TRBV2 and J usage is TRBJ2-3, with a weak D call TRBD2 (6 bases). Written as DNA, the CDR3 is TGTGCCAGCGCCCGGGACTGGACTTCCACAGATACGCAGTATTTT. This translates into CASARDWTSTDTQYF.